A selection of T cell receptor beta chains follows, all from one sample in a study of CD8 T cells in Susac syndrome. TCRdb re-called the immunoSEQ multiplex PCR reads through MiXCR, storing one row per CDR3 protein. The sample shows around 190,000 distinct CDR3 sequences, roughly 92% of them seen only once. The source material was CD4+ T cells from PBMCs. The receptor set was obtained from a human donor in good health. Both conserved end residues are part of each CDR3.

14 | TRBJ1-2 | TRBV7-9 | CASSLEGGASGYTF
14 | TRBJ2-2 | TRBV5-1 | CASSLGQNTGELFF
13 | TRBJ2-1 | TRBV29-1 | CSGEQGPLGEQFF
13 | TRBJ1-1 | TRBV10-3 | CAISAKPNTEAFF
14 | TRBJ2-3 | TRBV27 | CASSLAGGADTQYF
13 | TRBJ2-2 | TRBV7-3 | CASSSVVAGELFF
13 | TRBJ1-1 | TRBV28 | CASSRSLNTEAFF
17 | TRBJ2-1 | TRBV7-9 | CASSRRLASGLYNEQFF
13 | TRBJ2-7 | TRBV18 | CASARGSSYEQYF
16 | TRBJ2-1 | TRBV19 | CASSTAGGLGENEQFF
17 | TRBJ2-7 | TRBV7-6 | CASSSYPGTLVMREQYF
13 | TRBJ1-2 | TRBV29-1 | CSVEPGSENGYTF
16 | TRBJ1-1 | TRBV7-9 | CASSLGPPGWDTEAFF
16 | TRBJ2-7 | TRBV20-1 | CSASTLTGLHSYEQYF
15 | TRBJ1-1 | TRBV7-9 | CASSLQGGVNTEAFF
17 | TRBJ2-6 | TRBV5-1 | CASSFNRPDDGANVLTF
18 | TRBJ2-3 | TRBV24-1 | CATSDLPVGGGATDTQYF
13 | TRBJ1-2 | TRBV6-5 | CASSSIRDDGYTF
13 | TRBJ2-5 | TRBV7-3 | CASSLGQGQTQYF
15 | TRBJ2-1 | TRBV7-2 | CASSPDRAYYNEQFF
16 | TRBJ1-3 | TRBV5-1 | CASSLGSADSGNTIYF
16 | TRBJ2-5 | TRBV4-1 | CASSPQGVGGQETQYF
14 | TRBJ2-5 | TRBV24-1 | CATSDPGLQETQYF
12 | TRBJ2-5 | TRBV19 | CASSYLQETQYF
15 | TRBJ2-1 | TRBV20-1 | CSARGLAGTYNEQFF
16 | TRBJ2-5 | TRBV24-1 | CATSDRGLAGRETQYF
15 | TRBJ1-5 | TRBV19 | CASSWEGYSNQPQHF
14 | TRBJ2-1 | TRBV3-1 | CASSRPGPRSEQFF
14 | TRBJ1-1 | TRBV4-3 | CASSQVTGGTEAFF
13 | TRBJ1-1 | TRBV29-1 | CSVGKGTNTEAFF
14 | TRBJ1-4 | TRBV4-3 | CASSQDMRVEKLFF